This entry is about one T cell receptor beta chain. Per the authors' pipeline: Nucleated cell number was recorded as an estimate derived from reference gene primer amplification. Sequencing was performed with immunoSEQ multiplex PCR; in TCRdb, only in-frame clones are kept and a portion is missing. V and J calls and clone size are copied from that table; D and trimming were computed from the DNA. The sample includes hundreds of thousands of clones, almost 90% of them seen just once. The V end was cut by 1 base, the J end by 2 bases, with 12 bases between. The CDR3 length is 16 residues. Germline V lookup: CDR1 LGHDT, CDR2 YNNKEL (reference sequence). The data originate from a study of blood T cell repertoires in COVID-19.

The sample taken for sequencing was peripheral blood. The clonotype comes from a woman between 70 and 85 years old with COVID-19, enrolled during active disease. This chain uses TRBV3-1 (or the pseudogene TRBV3-2) with TRBJ1-5; TRBD1 might be the D (6 bases). The CDR3 sequence is CASSQGGGQGNQPQHF. As DNA, the CDR3 is TGTGCCAGCAGCCAAGGTGGGGGCCAAGGCAATCAGCCCCAGCATTTT.